The rows below give T cell receptor beta chains drawn from one sample of a study of cytomegalovirus exposure and HLA in healthy donors. This table comes from immunoSEQ multiplex PCR, and its TCRdb copy is limited to in-frame clones, with some not included. The table lists about 160,000 clones, around four fifths of them singletons. The sequencing input was PBMCs. The receptor source for this set is a male donor in good health and CMV-seropositive. CDR3s include the opening cysteine and the closing phenylalanine or tryptophan.

j_call	v_call	cdr3_aa
TRBJ2-3	TRBV11-3	CASSFSGQSTDTQYF
TRBJ1-1	TRBV9	CASNPTGDTEAFF
TRBJ2-2	TRBV15	CATSRERATNTGELFF
TRBJ2-2	TRBV19	CASSTPPILSVERGNTGELLF
TRBJ2-1	TRBV7-2	CASSQLAGEQFF
TRBJ2-1	TRBV6-1	CASSVTRGTYNEQFF
TRBJ2-1	TRBV7-6	CASSLGTGDPFF
TRBJ1-2	TRBV2	CASSENRAWGLNYGYTF
TRBJ2-7	TRBV18	CASSPPGAYEQYF
TRBJ1-2	TRBV6-1	CASRADSYGYTF
TRBJ2-1	TRBV6-1	CASSEDLWRGRNNEQFF
TRBJ2-7	TRBV5-4	CASSFKPGLGFERHEQYF
TRBJ2-3	TRBV5-4	CASSQRKSGESTDTQYF
TRBJ2-3	TRBV15	CATSKIGTAGVDTQYF
TRBJ1-4	TRBV5-6	CASSLAAGGGEKLFF
TRBJ1-2	TRBV7-9	CASSTGDGYTF
TRBJ2-1	TRBV9	CASSGPSGGRNEQFF
TRBJ2-1	TRBV7-3	CASSLSGGNYNEQFF
TRBJ2-6	TRBV6-5	CASSYRQGTGANVLTF
TRBJ2-2	TRBV2	CASSPSTGGANTGELFF
TRBJ2-3	TRBV19	CASSIVGPEGPDTQYF
TRBJ2-3	TRBV29-1	CSVVSLYSRTDTQYF
TRBJ1-2	TRBV28	CASNRRGGANYGYTF
TRBJ2-4	TRBV4-3	CASSQGGGAVDIQYF
TRBJ1-2	TRBV5-1	CASSLPTGPHLYGYTF
TRBJ2-1	TRBV6-6	CASSYLTGPRNEQFF
TRBJ1-4	TRBV6-5	CASSFTAREKLFF
TRBJ2-7	TRBV19	CASSMWDRPYEQYF
TRBJ2-5	TRBV7-9	CASSRGGETQYF
TRBJ2-1	TRBV13	CASSRGGQGVWEQFF
TRBJ1-4	TRBV19	CASTLDRGNEKLFF
TRBJ1-2	TRBV7-9	CSSSPPLTF
TRBJ1-4	TRBV7-2	CASSLVGVQGEKLFF
TRBJ2-5	TRBV19	CASSIGGGETQYF
TRBJ1-4	TRBV7-9	CASALLTNEKLFF
TRBJ1-1	TRBV19	CASSISRTGGTEAFF
TRBJ2-1	TRBV25-1	CASSDYQPHDRGNEQFF
TRBJ2-3	TRBV4-1	CASSQGGRTTDTQYF
TRBJ1-2	TRBV13	CASSLTANYGYTF
TRBJ2-1	TRBV12-5	CASGLLRTGDEAGEQFF
TRBJ2-3	TRBV6-4	CASSDSAGGADTQYF
TRBJ2-6	TRBV7-2	CASSLHSGANVLTF
TRBJ2-7	TRBV5-1	CASSRGQGGYEQYF
TRBJ2-7	TRBV5-1	CASSPPGTGDEQYF
TRBJ2-2	TRBV4-3	CASSQDGTGWELFF
TRBJ1-2	TRBV6-5	CASSYGGLYYGYTF
TRBJ2-7	TRBV5-4	CASSSDSPPYEQYF
TRBJ1-1	TRBV5-5	CASSRTPGGNTEAFF
TRBJ1-2	TRBV10-1	CASSEPPQVANYGYTF
TRBJ2-2	TRBV7-3	CASSLTTGGELFF
TRBJ1-1	TRBV12-5	CASGLSEGLNTEAFF
TRBJ2-5	TRBV5-1	CASSGGQGLRETQYF
TRBJ1-4	TRBV7-2	CASSRTGGRGEKLFF
TRBJ1-1	TRBV13	CASSRQVMNTEAFF